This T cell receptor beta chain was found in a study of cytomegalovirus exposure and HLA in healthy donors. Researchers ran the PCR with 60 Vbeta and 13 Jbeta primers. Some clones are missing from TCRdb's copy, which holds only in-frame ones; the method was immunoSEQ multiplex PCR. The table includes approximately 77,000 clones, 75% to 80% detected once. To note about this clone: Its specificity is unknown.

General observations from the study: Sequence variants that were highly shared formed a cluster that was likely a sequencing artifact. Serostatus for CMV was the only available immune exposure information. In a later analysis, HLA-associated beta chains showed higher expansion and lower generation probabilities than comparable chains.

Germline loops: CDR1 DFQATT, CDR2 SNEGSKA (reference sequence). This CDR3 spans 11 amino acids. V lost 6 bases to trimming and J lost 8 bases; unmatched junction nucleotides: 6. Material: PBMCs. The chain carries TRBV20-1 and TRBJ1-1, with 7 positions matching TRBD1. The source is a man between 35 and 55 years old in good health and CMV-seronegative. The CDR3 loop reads CSASGQLEAFF. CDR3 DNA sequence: TGCAGTGCGTCGGGACAGTTAGAAGCTTTCTTT.